A selection of T cell receptor beta chains follows, all from one sample in a study of neurological immune-mediated disorders. MiXCR was run by TCRdb on the 5' RACE reads, yielding one entry per CDR3 protein. The data show roughly 30,000 distinct CDR3 sequences, with 10% to 15% seen just once and more than 5% held by the top ten. Sequenced: CD4+ T cells from blood. These receptors all come from a female donor with HTLV-1-associated myelopathy (HAM/TSP). Both conserved end residues are part of each CDR3. D genes are given only for firm matches. Expanded clones are given a class, and other clones once, few, many or no size at all.

j_call | cdr3_length | clone_size | v_call | d_call | cdr3_aa | cdr3_nt
TRBJ2-1 | 17 | many | TRBV24-1 | TRBD2 | CATSDPSPGGTYNEQFF | TGTGCCACCAGTGACCCTTCCCCGGGGGGGACCTACAATGAGCAGTTCTTC
TRBJ2-1 | 12 | many | TRBV20-1 | . | CSARPLVDEQFF | TGCAGTGCTAGGCCCCTTGTCGATGAGCAGTTCTTC
TRBJ2-7 | 13 | many | TRBV28 | TRBD1 | CASIGQGFYEQYF | TGTGCCAGCATAGGACAGGGGTTCTACGAGCAGTACTTC
TRBJ1-1 | 13 | few | TRBV12-3/TRBV12-4 | . | CASSLVRGGEAFF | TGTGCCAGCAGTTTAGTCCGGGGGGGTGAAGCTTTCTTT
TRBJ2-1 | 15 | few | TRBV7-3 | TRBD2 | CASSIGTSGNNEQFF | TGTGCCAGCAGCATTGGGACTAGCGGGAACAATGAGCAGTTCTTC
TRBJ2-7 | 13 | many | TRBV15 | . | CATSRDRDYEQYF | TGTGCCACCAGCAGAGATCGGGATTACGAGCAGTACTTC
TRBJ2-7 | 15 | many | TRBV19 | . | CASSFFRVPSGEQYF | TGTGCCAGTAGCTTTTTCCGGGTTCCCAGCGGCGAGCAGTACTTC
TRBJ2-1 | 13 | many | TRBV5-1 | . | CASSLDRAGEQFF | TGCGCCAGCAGCTTGGACAGGGCGGGCGAGCAGTTCTTC
TRBJ1-2 | 13 | many | TRBV20-1 | TRBD1 | CSAATGGDYGYTF | TGCAGTGCCGCGACAGGGGGCGACTATGGCTACACCTTC
TRBJ1-1 | 13 | many | TRBV18 | . | CASSQGTFAEAFF | TGTGCCAGCTCGCAAGGGACATTCGCTGAAGCTTTCTTT
TRBJ2-3 | 15 | many | TRBV20-1 | TRBD2 | CSASGSGGLGDTQYF | TGCAGTGCTAGCGGTAGCGGGGGGCTTGGAGATACGCAGTATTTT
TRBJ2-1 | 14 | many | TRBV28 | . | CAGKPASRINEQFF | TGTGCCGGAAAACCGGCTAGCCGCATCAATGAGCAGTTCTTC
TRBJ1-3 | 14 | many | TRBV20-1 | TRBD1 | CSAPWTGSGNTIYF | TGCAGTGCCCCATGGACAGGATCTGGAAACACCATATATTTT
TRBJ1-6 | 13 | many | TRBV7-2 | . | CASSLLINSPLHF | TGTGCCAGCAGCCTCCTTATAAATTCACCCCTCCACTTT
TRBJ2-2 | 15 | once | TRBV12-3/TRBV12-4 | TRBD1 | CASSFRTGGGGELFF | TGTGCCAGCAGTTTTAGGACAGGGGGCGGCGGGGAGCTGTTTTTT
TRBJ2-3 | 14 | many | TRBV5-1 | . | CASSLDTATDTQYF | TGCGCCAGCAGCTTAGATACAGCTACAGATACGCAGTATTTT
TRBJ1-1 | 13 | . | TRBV24-1 | . | CATSDPRQAAHFF | TGTGCCACCAGTGACCCCCGACAGGCCGCCCATTTCTTT
TRBJ1-1 | 13 | medium-sized | TRBV7-2 | . | CASSMSLGDEAFF | TGTGCCAGCAGCATGTCCTTGGGGGATGAGGCTTTCTTT
TRBJ2-5 | 13 | many | TRBV3-1 | . | CASSQGLTETQYF | TGTGCCAGCAGCCAAGGGTTGACAGAGACCCAGTACTTC
TRBJ2-3 | 16 | many | TRBV6-6 | TRBD1 | CAIGPEVAGGADTQYF | TGTGCCATCGGGCCTGAAGTGGCAGGGGGCGCAGATACGCAGTATTTT
TRBJ2-5 | 14 | many | TRBV5-4 | TRBD2 | CASSPGLDKGDQYF | TGTGCCAGCAGCCCGGGACTAGATAAGGGCGACCAGTACTTC
TRBJ1-5 | 16 | many | TRBV11-1 | . | CASSLEVRGTRLPQHF | TGTGCCAGCAGCTTAGAAGTTCGTGGAACCCGGCTACCCCAGCATTTT